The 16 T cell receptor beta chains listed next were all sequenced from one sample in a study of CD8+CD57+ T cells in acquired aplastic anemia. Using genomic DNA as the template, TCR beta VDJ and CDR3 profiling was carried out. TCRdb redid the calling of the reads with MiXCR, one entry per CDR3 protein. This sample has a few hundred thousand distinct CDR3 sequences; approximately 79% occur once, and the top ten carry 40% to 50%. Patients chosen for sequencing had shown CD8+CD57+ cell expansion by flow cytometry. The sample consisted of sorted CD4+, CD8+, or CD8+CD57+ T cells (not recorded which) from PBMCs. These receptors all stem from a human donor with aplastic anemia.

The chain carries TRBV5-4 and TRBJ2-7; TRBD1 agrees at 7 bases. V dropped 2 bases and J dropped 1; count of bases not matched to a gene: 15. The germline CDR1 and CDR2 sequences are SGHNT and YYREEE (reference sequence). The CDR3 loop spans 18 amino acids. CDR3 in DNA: TGTGCCAGCAGCTTATCCCCAGACGGGACAGCCCTTTCCTACGAGCAGTACGTC. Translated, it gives CASSLSPDGTALSYEQYV.

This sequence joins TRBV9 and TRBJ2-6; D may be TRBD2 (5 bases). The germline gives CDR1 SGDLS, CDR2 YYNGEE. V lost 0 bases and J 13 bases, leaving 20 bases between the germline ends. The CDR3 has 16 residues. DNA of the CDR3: TGTGCCAGCAGCGTAGGGGGTAGCTCCGGGGATTTTGTCCTGACTTTC. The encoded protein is CASSVGGSSGDFVLTF.

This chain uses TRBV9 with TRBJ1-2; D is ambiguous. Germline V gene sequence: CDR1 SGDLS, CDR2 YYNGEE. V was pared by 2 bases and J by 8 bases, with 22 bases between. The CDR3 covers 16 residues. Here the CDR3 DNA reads TGTGCCAGCAGCGTGGGTAGCCGCGGCCACGCATTCGGCTACACCTTC. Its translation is CASSVGSRGHAFGYTF.

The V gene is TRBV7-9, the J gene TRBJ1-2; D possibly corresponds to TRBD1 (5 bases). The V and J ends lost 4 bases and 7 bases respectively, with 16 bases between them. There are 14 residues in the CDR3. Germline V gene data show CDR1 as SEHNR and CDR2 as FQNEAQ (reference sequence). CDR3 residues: CASSSGPTHCGYTF. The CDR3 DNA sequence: TGTGCCAGCAGCTCGGGACCTACCCACTGTGGCTACACCTTC.

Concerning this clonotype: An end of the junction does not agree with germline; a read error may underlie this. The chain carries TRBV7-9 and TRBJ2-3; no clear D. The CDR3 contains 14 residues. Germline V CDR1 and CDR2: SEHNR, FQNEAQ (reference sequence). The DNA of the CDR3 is TGTGCCAGCAGCTTAGCCCGCGGTACAGCCCTTTACTACTTT. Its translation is CASSLARGTALYYF.

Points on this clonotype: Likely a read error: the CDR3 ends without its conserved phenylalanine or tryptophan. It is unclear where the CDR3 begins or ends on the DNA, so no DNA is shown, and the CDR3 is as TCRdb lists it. CDR3 in amino acids: CASSTFNCYEESY. The chain is built from TRBV7-9 and TRBJ2-7. Germline values: CDR1 SEHNR, CDR2 FQNEAQ (reference sequence). With termini counted, the CDR3 has 13 amino acids.

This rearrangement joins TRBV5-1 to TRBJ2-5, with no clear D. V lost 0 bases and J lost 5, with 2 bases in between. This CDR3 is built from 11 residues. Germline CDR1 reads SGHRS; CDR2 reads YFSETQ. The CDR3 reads CASSLDETQYF. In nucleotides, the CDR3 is TGCGCCAGCAGCTTGGACGAGACCCAGTACTTC.

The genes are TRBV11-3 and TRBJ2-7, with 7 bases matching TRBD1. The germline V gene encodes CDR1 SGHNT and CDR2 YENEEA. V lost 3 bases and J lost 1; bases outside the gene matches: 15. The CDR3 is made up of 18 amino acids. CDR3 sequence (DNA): TGTGCCAGCAGCTTTCATGGGCAAGGGACAGCCCTTTCCTACGAGCAGTACGTC. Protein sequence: CASSFHGQGTALSYEQYV.

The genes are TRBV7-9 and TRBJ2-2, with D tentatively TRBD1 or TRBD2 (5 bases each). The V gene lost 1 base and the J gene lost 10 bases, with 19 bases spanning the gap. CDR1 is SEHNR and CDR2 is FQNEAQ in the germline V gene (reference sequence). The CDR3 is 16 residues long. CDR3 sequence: CASSLGAGAREQELFF. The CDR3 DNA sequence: TGTGCCAGCAGCTTAGGAGCCGGGGCGAGGGAGCAGGAGCTGTTTTTT.

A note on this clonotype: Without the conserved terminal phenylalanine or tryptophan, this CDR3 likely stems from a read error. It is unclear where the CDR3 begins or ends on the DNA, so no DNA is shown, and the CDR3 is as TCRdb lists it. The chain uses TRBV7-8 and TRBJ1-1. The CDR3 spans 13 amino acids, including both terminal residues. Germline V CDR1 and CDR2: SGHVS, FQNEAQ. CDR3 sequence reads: CASSIAVSPDTQY.

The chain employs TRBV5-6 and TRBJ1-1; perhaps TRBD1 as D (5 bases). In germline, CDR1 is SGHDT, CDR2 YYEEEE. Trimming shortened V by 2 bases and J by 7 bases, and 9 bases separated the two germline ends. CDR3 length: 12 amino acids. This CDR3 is CASSLGAGEAFF. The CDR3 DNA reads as TGTGCCAGCAGCTTAGGGGCGGGTGAAGCTTTCTTT. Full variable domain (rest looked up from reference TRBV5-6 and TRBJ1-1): DAGVTQSPTHLIKTRGQQVTLRCSPKSGHDTVSWYQQALGQGPQFIFQYYEEEERQRGNFPDRFSGHQFPNYSSELNVNALLLGDSALYLCASSLGAGEAFFGQGTRLTVV.

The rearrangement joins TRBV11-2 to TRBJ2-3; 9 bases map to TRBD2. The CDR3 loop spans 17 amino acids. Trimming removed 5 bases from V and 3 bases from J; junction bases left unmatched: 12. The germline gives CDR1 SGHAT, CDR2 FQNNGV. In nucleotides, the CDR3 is TGTGCCAGCAGCCGAGGGAACAGCGGGGGGTGGACAGATACGCAGTATTTT. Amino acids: CASSRGNSGGWTDTQYF.

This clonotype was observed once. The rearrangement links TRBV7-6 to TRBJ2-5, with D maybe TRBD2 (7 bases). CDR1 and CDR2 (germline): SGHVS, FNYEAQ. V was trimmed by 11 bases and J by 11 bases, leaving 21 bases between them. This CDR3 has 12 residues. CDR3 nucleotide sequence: TGTGCCGTCCTTGGGGGGGCGGGGAATCAGTACTTC. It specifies CAVLGGAGNQYF.

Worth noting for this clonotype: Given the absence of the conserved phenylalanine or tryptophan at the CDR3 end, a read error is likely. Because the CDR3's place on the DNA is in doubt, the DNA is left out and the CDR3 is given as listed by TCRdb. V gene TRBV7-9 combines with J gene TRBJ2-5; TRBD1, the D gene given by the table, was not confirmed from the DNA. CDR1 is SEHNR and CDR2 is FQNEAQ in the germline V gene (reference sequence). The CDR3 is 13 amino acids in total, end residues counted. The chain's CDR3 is CAGRGARETQHFL.

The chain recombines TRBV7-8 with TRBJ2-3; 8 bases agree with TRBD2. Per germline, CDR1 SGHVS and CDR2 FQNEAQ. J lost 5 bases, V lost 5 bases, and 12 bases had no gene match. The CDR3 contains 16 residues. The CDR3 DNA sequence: TGTGCCAGCAGCCCTCTAGCGGGTGGGCCAGAAGATACGCAGTATTTT. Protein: CASSPLAGGPEDTQYF.

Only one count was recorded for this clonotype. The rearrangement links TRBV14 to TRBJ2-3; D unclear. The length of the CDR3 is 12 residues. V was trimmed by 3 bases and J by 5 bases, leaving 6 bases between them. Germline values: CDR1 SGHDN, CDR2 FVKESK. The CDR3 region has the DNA TGTGCCAGCAGCCACGCCGGAGATACGCAGTATTTT. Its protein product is CASSHAGDTQYF.